Below are 21 T cell receptor beta chains sequenced from a single sample in a study of blood T cell repertoires in COVID-19. Sequenced by immunoSEQ multiplex PCR; TCRdb stores in-frame clones only, minus some. Of tens of thousands of clones listed, around 63% are singletons. Specimen: peripheral blood. The receptors stem from a human donor in a cohort sampled during active COVID-19.

J is TRBJ2-2 and V is TRBV28; possible D gene TRBD2, 6 bases. V dropped 6 bases and J dropped 4 bases, with 9 bases sitting between them. Germline CDR1 MDHEN, CDR2 SYDVKM. The CDR3 contains 13 residues. The CDR3 here is CASSRGSTGELFF. CDR3 in DNA: TGTGCCAGCAGCCGGGGGAGCACCGGGGAGCTGTTTTTT.

This clone was seen just once. The chain is built from TRBV19 and TRBJ1-5; 8 bases fit TRBD1. The trim removed 7 bases at V and 7 bases at J, leaving 6 bases unmatched. Germline loops: CDR1 LNHDA, CDR2 SQIVND (reference sequence). This CDR3 contains 13 residues. The DNA for the CDR3 is TGTGCCAGTACAGGACAGGGACGACAGCCCCAGCATTTT. Protein sequence: CASTGQGRQPQHF.

This clone was observed a handful of times. This chain uses TRBV7-8 with TRBJ1-1; maybe TRBD1 (6 bases). Germline V gives CDR1 SGHVS, CDR2 FQNEAQ. CDR3 length: 13 residues. V lost 4 bases to trimming and J lost 8 bases, with 14 bases between them. CDR3 sequence reads: CASSYRDNREAFF. The CDR3 DNA follows: TGTGCCAGCAGCTACCGGGACAATAGGGAAGCTTTCTTT.

This clone was counted only a few times. The chain joins TRBV18 to TRBJ2-7, with 7 bases that match TRBD2. Germline assignment: CDR1 KGHSH and CDR2 LQKENI. With V trimmed by 6 bases and J by 7 bases, 12 bases remained unmatched. This CDR3 comprises 14 residues. The CDR3 nucleotides are TGTGCCAGCTCCCCATTTGGGAGGGAAAGGGAGCAGTACTTC. Protein product: CASSPFGREREQYF. Supplemented by reference TRBV18 and TRBJ2-7, the full variable domain reads NAGVMQNPRHLVRRRGQEARLRCSPMKGHSHVYWYRQLPEEGLKFMVYLQKENIIDESGMPKERFSAEFPKEGPSILRIQQVVRGDSAAYFCASSPFGREREQYFGPGTRLTVT.

This clone was observed at least ten times. The gene calls are TRBV7-3 and TRBJ2-3, with 8 bases matching TRBD2. Trimming took 0 bases from V and 2 from J; bases not matched to a gene: 1. This CDR3 has 15 residues. From germline, CDR1 is SGHTA and CDR2 FQGTGA. The CDR3 DNA is TGTGCCAGCAGCTTAACAGCGGGGGTCACAGATACGCAGTATTTT. Protein: CASSLTAGVTDTQYF.

This clone was seen once. Other DNA sequences in this specimen translate into the identical CDR3. V gene TRBV4-1 combines with J gene TRBJ1-2; 8 bases align to TRBD1. Germline V gene data show CDR1 as MGHRA and CDR2 as YSYEKL. The CDR3 runs to 14 residues. V shed 1 base and J 4 bases; nucleotides not matched to a gene: 2. The CDR3 nucleotides read TGCGCCAGCAGCCAAGGACAGGGGCCCTATGGCTACACCTTC. This gives the protein CASSQGQGPYGYTF.

This chain uses TRBV7-9 with TRBJ2-1; no reliable D call. V lost 4 bases, J lost 8 bases, and 12 bases lay in between. In germline, CDR1 is SEHNR, CDR2 FQNEAQ (reference sequence). The CDR3 length is 13 residues. The chain's CDR3 is CASSSEPAHEQFF. In DNA, the CDR3 is TGTGCCAGCAGCTCGGAACCAGCGCATGAGCAGTTCTTC.

The chain joins TRBV5-1 to TRBJ2-7, with TRBD2 matching over 10 bases. The CDR3 is 13 residues long. The V and J ends lost 4 bases and 6 bases, in that order; junction bases with no gene match: 4. The germline gives CDR1 SGHRS, CDR2 YFSETQ. Written as DNA, the CDR3 is TGCGCCAGCAGCCCTAGCGGGAGTGGCGAGCAGTACTTC. Its translation: CASSPSGSGEQYF.

Details on this clone: The junction does not match germline at one end; this may be a read error. The V and J genes are TRBV7-6 and TRBJ1-1; D remains ambiguous. Germline CDR1 reads SGHVS; CDR2 reads FNYEAQ. The CDR3 spans 14 residues. The CDR3 spells CASSLAVVNTEAFF. CDR3 bases: TGTGCCAGCAGTTTAGCTGTCGTGAACACTGAAGCTTTCTTT.

The CDR3 DNA follows: TGTGCCATCAGTGAGACTTCGAGGAATGAGCAGTTCTTC. Translated: CAISETSRNEQFF. The V and J genes are TRBV10-3 and TRBJ2-1; D gene ambiguous. Germline V CDR1 and CDR2: ENHRY, SYGVKD. This CDR3 has 13 residues. Deletions cut 2 bases from V and 7 bases from J, with 9 bases between.

This clone is medium-sized in the sample. The rearrangement links TRBV5-6 to TRBJ2-1; the match to TRBD1 covers 9 bases. V was pared by 0 bases and J by 7 bases, with 14 bases of the junction left unmatched. The germline CDR1 and CDR2 sequences are SGHDT and YYEEEE. This CDR3 has 18 amino acids. This chain's CDR3 is CASSLVGPRTGAWNEQFF. CDR3 bases: TGTGCCAGCAGCTTGGTGGGCCCCCGGACAGGGGCTTGGAATGAGCAGTTCTTC.

This clone has only one observation. The CDR3 DNA reads TGTGCCAGCAGTGAGGGACTAGCGGAAGAGACCCAGTACTTC. As protein: CASSEGLAEETQYF. The V call is TRBV27, the J call TRBJ2-5, with 11 positions matching TRBD2. The CDR3 contains 14 residues. Losses at the gene ends were 5 bases for V and 3 bases for J; bases not matched to a gene: 2. From germline, CDR1 is MNHEY and CDR2 SMNVEV (reference sequence).

This clone came up a few times. The V call is TRBV7-2, the J call TRBJ2-5, with D perhaps matching TRBD1 (6 bases). Between the trimmed V and J ends, which lost 2 bases and 2 bases, there was a span of 6 bases. Looked up from germline, CDR1 is SGHTA and CDR2 is FQGNSA. The CDR3 runs 13 residues. CDR3 nucleotides: TGTGCCAGCAGCTTACAGGGGCAAGAGACCCAGTACTTC. It codes for CASSLQGQETQYF.

V usage is TRBV5-6 and J usage is TRBJ1-2; TRBD1 agrees at 9 bases. Germline V lookup: CDR1 SGHDT, CDR2 YYEEEE. J lost 7 bases, V lost 0 bases, and 4 bases had no gene match. This CDR3 is 14 amino acids long. For the CDR3, the DNA is TGTGCCAGCAGCTTGGGGGGACAGGGTAGTGGCTACACCTTC. Amino acid sequence: CASSLGGQGSGYTF.

The V call is TRBV6-2 or TRBV6-3, the J call TRBJ2-5, with D perhaps matching TRBD1 (7 bases). Trimming removed 0 bases from V and 4 bases from J, with 15 bases in between. The germline V gene encodes CDR1 MNHEY and CDR2 SVGEGT. The CDR3 has 16 residues. The CDR3 sequence: CASSYSKRQGGETQYF. CDR3 DNA sequence: TGTGCCAGCAGTTACTCGAAACGGCAGGGGGGAGAGACCCAGTACTTC.

The chain has TRBV6-5 and TRBJ2-7; tentative D call: TRBD1 (6 bases). The germline V and J ends were trimmed by 2 bases and 7 bases, with 12 bases remaining between them. CDR3 length: 13 residues. Germline CDR1 is MNHEY and CDR2 is SVGAGI. This CDR3 reads CASSYNLRGEQYF. CDR3 bases: TGTGCCAGCAGTTACAACCTAAGGGGGGAGCAGTACTTC.

The chain uses TRBV19 and TRBJ2-1, with 9 bases lining up with TRBD1. The CDR3 is made up of 16 amino acids. Germline CDR1 LNHDA, CDR2 SQIVND (reference sequence). Unmatched junction bases numbered 8, after V lost 6 bases and J lost 2 bases. The CDR3 DNA follows: TGTGCCAGTAGGGACAGGGGCACTCAAGCCTACAATGAGCAGTTCTTC. Protein product: CASRDRGTQAYNEQFF.

This clone was picked up a small number of times. The CDR3 spells CASSELDSKPLHF. In DNA, the CDR3 is TGTGCCAGCAGTGAACTGGACAGTAAACCCCTCCACTTT. The J gene is TRBJ1-6, the V gene TRBV2; TRBD1 is a possible D gene (6 bases). Between the trimmed V and J ends, which lost 2 bases and 12 bases, there was a span of 11 bases. Germline assignment: CDR1 SNHLY and CDR2 FYNNEI. The CDR3 has 13 residues.

This chain uses TRBV19 with TRBJ2-1, with 10 positions matching TRBD2. The CDR3 loop spans 14 amino acids. Germline CDR1 is LNHDA and CDR2 is SQIVND (reference sequence). V was pared by 4 bases and J by 9 bases, with 6 bases of the junction left unmatched. CDR3 coding DNA: TGTGCCAGTAGTACTAGCGGGAGTCGGGGTGAGCAGTTCTTC. As protein: CASSTSGSRGEQFF.

The chain couples TRBV28 to TRBJ2-2, with 7 bases lining up with TRBD1. Per the germline V gene, CDR1 is MDHEN and CDR2 is SYDVKM. The V gene end was trimmed by 7 bases and the J gene end by 6 bases; junction bases not matched to a gene: 8. This CDR3 is 14 amino acids long. The DNA of the CDR3 is TGTGCCAGCACTAGGGACAGTAGTTCCGGGGAGCTGTTTTTT. Encoded protein: CASTRDSSSGELFF.

V gene TRBV5-1 combines with J gene TRBJ2-6; 8 bases are shared with TRBD1. CDR1 and CDR2 (germline): SGHRS, YFSETQ. The CDR3 runs to 15 residues. J was trimmed by 2 bases and V by 5 bases; bases with no gene match: 3. The CDR3 DNA sequence: TGCGCCAGCAGGAAACAGGGGGCTGGGGCCAACGTCCTGACTTTC. Protein product: CASRKQGAGANVLTF.